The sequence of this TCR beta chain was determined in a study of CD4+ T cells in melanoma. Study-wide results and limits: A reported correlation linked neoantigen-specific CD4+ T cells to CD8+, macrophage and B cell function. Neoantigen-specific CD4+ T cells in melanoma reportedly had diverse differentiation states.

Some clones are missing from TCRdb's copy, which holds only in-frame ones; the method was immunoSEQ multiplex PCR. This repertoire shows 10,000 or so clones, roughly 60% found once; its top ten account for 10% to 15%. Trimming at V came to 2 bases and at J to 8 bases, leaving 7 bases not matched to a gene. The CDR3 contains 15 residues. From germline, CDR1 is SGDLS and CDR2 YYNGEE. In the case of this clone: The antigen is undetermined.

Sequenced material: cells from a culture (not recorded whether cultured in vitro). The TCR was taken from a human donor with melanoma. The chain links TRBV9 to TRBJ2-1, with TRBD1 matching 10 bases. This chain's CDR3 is CASSVDRGPRDEQFF. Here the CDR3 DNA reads TGTGCCAGCAGCGTTGACAGGGGGCCCAGGGATGAGCAGTTCTTC.